This TCR beta chain emerged from a study of blood T cell repertoires in COVID-19. Study in general: The study drew acute and convalescent COVID-19 samples from the United States, Italy and Spain. T cells, B-cell-depleted T cells, or PBMCs supplied cDNA or gDNA.

Per the authors' pipeline: Amplification from reference gene primers served as the basis for estimated nucleated cell counts. Generated by immunoSEQ multiplex PCR, the TCRdb table keeps only in-frame clones and is missing some. That table gives V, J and clone size, and the DNA gave D and trimming. The sample carries about 75,000 clones, roughly 90% recorded once. CDR3 length: 15 residues. Germline values: CDR1 LNHDA, CDR2 SQIVND (reference sequence). Deletions cut 5 bases from V and 6 bases from J, with 16 bases between. This clonotype was sampled from a human donor in a cohort sampled during active COVID-19. The sample comprised peripheral blood. This chain links TRBV19 with TRBJ1-4, with D hard to call. In nucleotides, the CDR3 is TGTGCCAGTAGTCTCCAGACCCCGCAGGATGAAAAACTGTTTTTT. The encoded protein is CASSLQTPQDEKLFF.